This record concerns one T cell receptor beta chain sequence. Combining a sample-barcoded 5' primer with a J-beta primer mix, a second PCR ran for roughly 7 to 11 cycles. MiXCR, applied by TCRdb to the 5' RACE reads, yields one record per CDR3 protein. The table includes more than 1,000,000 distinct CDR3 sequences, 20% to 25% detected once. These data are taken from a study of blood T cells in healthy people across ages. The CDR3 has 11 amino acids. CDR1 and CDR2 (germline): KGHDR, SFDVKD. The V end lost 9 bases, the J end lost 12 bases, and 15 bases lay between the germline ends. These same data were also listed under a study on T cells of mothers and their children.

This TCR came from a girl aged 2-10 years in good health. This chain connects TRBV24-1 to TRBJ2-3; perhaps TRBD2 as D (5 bases). Source material: blood. CDR3 DNA: TGTGCCACCTCAGGACTCGCGGTTCAGTATTTT. Protein: CATSGLAVQYF.